This T cell receptor (beta chain) stems from a study of response to subunit inactivated influenza vaccine. TCRdb analysed the RT-PCR reads with MiXCR anew, one entry per CDR3 protein. The sample holds 650,000 to 800,000 distinct CDR3 sequences, 11% to 15% seen once. Broader study findings: The authors offered the suggestion that each seasonal influenza vaccination recruits few new T cells.

At least ten counts were recorded for this clonotype. The antigen remains unidentified. The sequencing used PBMCs from blood, collected around two weeks before vaccination. The TCR originated in a man aged 50-59 years who received an inactivated influenza vaccine.

The DNA of the CDR3 is TGTGCCAGCAGGGGACTAGCGGGTGGCACCGGGGAGCTGTTTTTT. This gives the protein CASRGLAGGTGELFF. The J gene is TRBJ2-2, the V gene TRBV27; 12 nucleotides line up with TRBD2. The junction had 3 bases not matched to a gene; V was cut back by 6 bases and J by 4 bases. The CDR3 runs 15 residues. Germline CDR1 MNHEY, CDR2 SMNVEV (reference sequence).